These 13 T cell receptor beta chains originate from one sample sequenced in a study of blood T cell repertoires in COVID-19. Some clones are missing from TCRdb's copy, which holds only in-frame ones; the method was immunoSEQ multiplex PCR. Of around 300,000 clones listed, approximately 86% were seen once; the top ten hold 2.1%. The sample taken for sequencing was peripheral blood. The receptors were gathered from a woman in her 30s who had recovered from COVID-19.

The V call is TRBV4-3, the J call TRBJ2-5; D possibly corresponds to TRBD1 (6 bases). Trimming took 2 bases from V and 3 from J, leaving 7 bases between them. CDR3 size: 13 residues. Germline V gene data show CDR1 as LGHNA and CDR2 as YSLEER. The CDR3 sequence: CASSQHREETQYF. For the CDR3, the DNA is TGCGCCAGCAGCCAACACAGGGAAGAGACCCAGTACTTC.

This chain uses TRBV27 with TRBJ1-5; the match to TRBD1 covers 8 bases. The ends lost 6 bases at V and 4 bases at J; junction bases unmatched: 5. This CDR3 spans 14 amino acids. CDR1 is MNHEY and CDR2 is SMNVEV in the germline V gene (reference sequence). The CDR3 loop is CASRPQGGNQPQHF. The CDR3 DNA follows: TGTGCCAGCAGGCCACAGGGGGGGAATCAGCCCCAGCATTTT.

The genes are TRBV10-3 and TRBJ1-2; 9 positions match TRBD1. The germline gives CDR1 ENHRY, CDR2 SYGVKD. This CDR3 is 15 amino acids long. V lost 7 bases, J lost 4 bases, and 10 bases stayed unmatched. The CDR3 DNA is TGTGCCATCACCAATACAGGGGGCAATAGCTATGGCTACACCTTC. Protein sequence: CAITNTGGNSYGYTF.

The rearrangement links TRBV27 to TRBJ2-7; 9 bases are shared with TRBD2. The CDR3 covers 20 residues. The V gene end was trimmed by 2 bases and the J gene end by 3 bases; junction bases not matched to a gene: 20. Germline V gene sequence: CDR1 MNHEY, CDR2 SMNVEV (reference sequence). CDR3 protein: CASSLEGGDLAGRSYYEQYF. CDR3 DNA: TGTGCCAGCAGTTTAGAGGGGGGAGACCTAGCGGGACGGAGTTACTACGAGCAGTACTTC.

This chain uses TRBV5-1 with TRBJ1-1; no clear D gene. Germline-derived CDR1 and CDR2 are SGHRS and YFSETQ. There are 13 residues in the CDR3. V shed 4 bases and J shed 10 bases, with 17 bases lying between them. CDR3 protein: CASSPGPGGVAFF. For the CDR3, the DNA is TGCGCCAGCAGCCCCGGACCAGGAGGTGTAGCTTTCTTT.

The rearrangement links TRBV27 to TRBJ1-2; D perhaps matches TRBD1 (6 bases). The ends were cut back, 6 bases at V and 1 base at J, with 27 bases in the middle. The CDR3 covers 19 residues. Germline-derived CDR1 and CDR2 are MNHEY and SMNVEV (reference sequence). CDR3 bases: TGTGCCAGCAGCCCCCTATTGCAGGCAGGGGCCGGACATAACTATGGCTACACCTTC. This encodes CASSPLLQAGAGHNYGYTF.

J is TRBJ2-2 and V is TRBV18; 9 bases map to TRBD1. Germline trimming cut 3 bases from V and 6 bases from J; bases unmatched to any gene: 14. This CDR3 region has 18 residues. CDR1 KGHSH and CDR2 LQKENI come from the germline V gene. The CDR3 loop is CASSPSRDRVAYPGELFF. In DNA, the CDR3 is TGTGCCAGCTCACCGTCCCGGGACAGGGTTGCATATCCCGGGGAGCTGTTTTTT.

The V and J genes are TRBV5-4 and TRBJ2-2; 8 nucleotides agree with TRBD2. J lost 5 bases, V lost 2 bases, and 5 bases had no gene match. The germline V gene encodes CDR1 SGHNT and CDR2 YYREEE (reference sequence). CDR3 length equals 15 residues. CDR3 nucleotide sequence: TGTGCCAGCAGCTTCCTTGGCGGGGGGACCGGGGAGCTGTTTTTT. It specifies CASSFLGGGTGELFF.

The V and J genes are TRBV6-5 and TRBJ1-5, with unresolved D. The CDR3 totals 13 residues. Germline CDR1 MNHEY, CDR2 SVGAGI. Trimming shortened V by 2 bases and J by 7 bases, and 9 bases separated the two germline ends. The CDR3, as DNA: TGTGCCAGCAGTTACGAAGAGGGCCAGCCCCAGCATTTT. Protein: CASSYEEGQPQHF.

This clone was observed a few times. The chain couples TRBV20-1 to TRBJ2-1; D gene uncertain. CDR1 DFQATT and CDR2 SNEGSKA come from the germline V gene (reference sequence). V shed 3 bases and J shed 6 bases, with 12 bases lying between them. The CDR3 is 13 amino acids. The CDR3 DNA reads TGCAGTGCTAGTATTCAGGTGTCCAATGAGCAGTTCTTC. Translating it yields CSASIQVSNEQFF.

This chain links TRBV28 with TRBJ1-6; 8 bases line up with TRBD1. Germline V lookup: CDR1 MDHEN, CDR2 SYDVKM. The CDR3 is 15 residues long. The V segment lost 6 bases and the J segment 7 bases; nucleotides outside the gene matches: 8. Here the CDR3 reads CASRGHDRGNSPLHF. As DNA, the CDR3 is TGTGCCAGCAGAGGACATGACAGGGGAAATTCACCCCTCCACTTT.

This chain connects TRBV10-3 to TRBJ2-5; D is perhaps TRBD1 (5 bases). V was cut by 10 bases and J by 0 bases, with 18 bases left in between. Germline V gene data show CDR1 as ENHRY and CDR2 as SYGVKD. The CDR3 loop spans 15 amino acids. The CDR3 loop is CARIMMTENQETQYF. DNA of the CDR3: TGTGCCAGGATAATGATGACAGAAAACCAAGAGACCCAGTACTTC.

The J gene is TRBJ2-7, the V gene TRBV30; D uncertain. The CDR3 extends over 13 amino acids. The V gene's germline CDR1 is GTSNPN and CDR2 SVGIG (reference sequence). V lost 2 bases and J 6 bases, leaving 14 bases between the germline ends. CDR3 sequence reads: CAWSSPLLGEQYF. CDR3 in DNA: TGTGCCTGGAGTTCACCTCTACTCGGCGAGCAGTACTTC.